The table lists the clone carrying this T cell receptor (beta chain) with a few counts. Antigen specificity is unknown. At the survey level, the v3.0 immunoSEQ assay was run. Sequencing was performed with immunoSEQ multiplex PCR; in TCRdb, only in-frame clones are kept and a portion is missing. The sample carries 25,000 to 30,000 clones, 75% to 85% recorded once. This entry is derived from a study of long-term antiretroviral therapy in people with HIV. A minimum of one pre-ART and two post-ART PBMC samples existed for each donor. The samples, holding about 0.9-11 million cryopreserved PBMC, were thawed before DNA extraction was carried out. CDR3 length: 14 amino acids. With 0 bases removed from V and 10 bases from J, the gap between germline ends came to 17 bases. Germline V gene lookup returns CDR1 SGDLS and CDR2 YYNGEE. Study results and limitations: HIV repertoires covered narrower CDR3 length ranges than controls did.

The receptor's source is a man in his forties or fifties with HIV. The sequences come from unsorted PBMCs, collected 2.9 years after starting antiretroviral therapy. The rearrangement uses TRBV9 and TRBJ2-7; D is perhaps TRBD1 (5 bases). The chain's CDR3 is CASSVAPEATDQYF. The CDR3 DNA is TGTGCCAGCAGCGTAGCGCCTGAGGCGACAGACCAGTACTTC.